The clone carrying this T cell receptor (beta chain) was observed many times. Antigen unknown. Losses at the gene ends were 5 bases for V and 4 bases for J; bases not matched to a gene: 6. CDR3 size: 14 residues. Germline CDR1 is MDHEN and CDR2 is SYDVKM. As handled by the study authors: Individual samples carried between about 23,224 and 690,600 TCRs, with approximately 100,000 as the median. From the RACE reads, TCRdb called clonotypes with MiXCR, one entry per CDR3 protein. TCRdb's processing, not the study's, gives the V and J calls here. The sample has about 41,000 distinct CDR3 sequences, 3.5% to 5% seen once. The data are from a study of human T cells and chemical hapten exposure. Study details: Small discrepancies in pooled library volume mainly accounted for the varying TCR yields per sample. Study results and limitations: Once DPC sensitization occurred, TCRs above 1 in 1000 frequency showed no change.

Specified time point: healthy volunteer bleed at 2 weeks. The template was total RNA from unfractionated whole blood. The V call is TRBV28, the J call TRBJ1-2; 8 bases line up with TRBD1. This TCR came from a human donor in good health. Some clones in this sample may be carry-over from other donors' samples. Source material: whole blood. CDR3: CASSPWTGTYGYTF. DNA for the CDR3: TGTGCCAGCAGTCCCTGGACAGGGACCTATGGCTACACCTTC.